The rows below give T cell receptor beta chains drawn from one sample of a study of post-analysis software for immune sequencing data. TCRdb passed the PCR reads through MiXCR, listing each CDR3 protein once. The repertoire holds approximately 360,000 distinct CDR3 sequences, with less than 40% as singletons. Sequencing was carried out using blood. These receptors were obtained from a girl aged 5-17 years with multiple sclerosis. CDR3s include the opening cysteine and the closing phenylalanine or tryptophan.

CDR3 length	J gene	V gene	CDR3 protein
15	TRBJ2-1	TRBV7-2	CASSSKRGINNEQFF
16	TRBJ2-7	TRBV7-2	CASSLANLAVIYEQYF
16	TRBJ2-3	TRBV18	CASSAYTSGNTDTQYF
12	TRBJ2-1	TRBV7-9	CASSWDNNEQFF
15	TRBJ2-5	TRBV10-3	CAISGGTSKGETQYF
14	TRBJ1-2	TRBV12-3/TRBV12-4	CASSARRGDSGYTF
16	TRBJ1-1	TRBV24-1	CATSASPGQGVPEAFF
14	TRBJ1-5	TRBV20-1	CSATTGFSNQPQHF
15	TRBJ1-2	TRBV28	CASRDPGGVGYGYTF
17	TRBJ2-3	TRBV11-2	CASRRGTSGVNTDTQYF
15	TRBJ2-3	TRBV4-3	CASSQETKSTDTQYF
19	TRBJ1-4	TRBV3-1	CASSQVMLREGWSNEKLFF
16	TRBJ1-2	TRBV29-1	CSVEKSLGRRSYGYTF